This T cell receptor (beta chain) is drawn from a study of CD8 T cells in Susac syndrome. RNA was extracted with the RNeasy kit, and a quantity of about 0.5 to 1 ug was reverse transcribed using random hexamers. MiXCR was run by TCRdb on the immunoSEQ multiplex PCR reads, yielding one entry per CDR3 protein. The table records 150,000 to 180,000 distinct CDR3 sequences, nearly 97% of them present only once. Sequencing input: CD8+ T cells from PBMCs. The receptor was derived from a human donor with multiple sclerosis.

In DNA form, the CDR3 reads TGTGCCAGCAGCCAAGCACAGGGCGGAGAGACCCAGTACTTC. Translated, it gives CASSQAQGGETQYF. V usage is TRBV4-2 and J usage is TRBJ2-5; TRBD1 is a possible D gene (6 bases). Germline CDR1 reads LGHNA; CDR2 reads YNFKEQ. V lost 1 base and J 4 bases, leaving 10 bases between the germline ends. The CDR3 runs 14 residues.